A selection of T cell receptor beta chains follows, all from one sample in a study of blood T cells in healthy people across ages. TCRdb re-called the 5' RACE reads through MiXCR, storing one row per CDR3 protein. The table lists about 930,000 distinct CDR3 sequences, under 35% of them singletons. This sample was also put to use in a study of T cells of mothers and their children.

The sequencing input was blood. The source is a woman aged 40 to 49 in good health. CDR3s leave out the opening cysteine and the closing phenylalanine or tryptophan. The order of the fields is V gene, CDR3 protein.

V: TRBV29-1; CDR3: SAGQGGNSYNEQF
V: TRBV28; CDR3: AVWGSNQPQH
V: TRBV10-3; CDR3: AISAAKATYEQY
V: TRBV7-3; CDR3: ASSSWGSSTDTQY
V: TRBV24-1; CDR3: ATSDGRGGVYEQY
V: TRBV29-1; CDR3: SVPPQRGGETQY
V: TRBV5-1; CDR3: ASSSGGAKETQY
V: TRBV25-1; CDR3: ASSGRQGLTGEQY
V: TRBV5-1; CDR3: ASSFGSSGTEQF
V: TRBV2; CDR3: ASKGGIHEQY
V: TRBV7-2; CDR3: ASSLEGGPLYGYT
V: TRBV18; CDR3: ASSPATAPSYEQY
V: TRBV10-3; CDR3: AISESEGNQPQH
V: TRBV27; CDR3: ASSWGQGVSYEQY
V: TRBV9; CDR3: ASSPRGRTLGDTQY
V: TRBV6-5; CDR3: ASSYNGQIVYEQY
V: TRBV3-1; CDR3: VSSRQTDTQY
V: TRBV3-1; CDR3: ASSPSVLYQETQY
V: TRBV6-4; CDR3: ASSDDQAGELF
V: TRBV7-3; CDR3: ASNKGPNTGELF
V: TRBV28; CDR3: ASSLGVRGPYEQY
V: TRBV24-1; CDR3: ATSDSFGTGSSYNEQF
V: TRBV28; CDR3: ASSFNGGNQPQH
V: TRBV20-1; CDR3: SARVHRGLANQPQH
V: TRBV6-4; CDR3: ASSEGTEAF
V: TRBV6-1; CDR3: ASRGIGLAKNIQY
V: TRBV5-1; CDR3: ASSLTAGANYGYT
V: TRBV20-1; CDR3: SARRTGMNTEAF
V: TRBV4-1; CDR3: ASSQEEFQPQH
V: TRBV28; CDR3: ASSLQGAKYEQY
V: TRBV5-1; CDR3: ASSFGDRAISEANVLT